Below, 2 T cell receptor beta chains from the same sample are listed, as sequenced in a study of T cell responses to AZD1222 COVID-19 vaccine. Some clones are missing from TCRdb's copy, which holds only in-frame ones; the method was immunoSEQ multiplex PCR. The sample has under 150,000 clones; under 90% are singletons. This sample comprised peripheral blood, obtained 28 days after the second AZD1222 dose. The receptors stem from an adult who received the AZD1222 COVID-19 vaccine.

V is TRBV7-2 and J is TRBJ1-5, with a possible D match to TRBD1 (5 bases). Trimming took off 4 bases at V and 2 bases at J, with 15 bases between the two ends. The CDR3 runs to 16 residues. CDR1 SGHTA and CDR2 FQGNSA come from the germline V gene. The CDR3 sequence: CASSYSGTEGNQPQHF. The CDR3 DNA reads TGTGCCAGCAGCTACTCCGGGACGGAAGGCAATCAGCCCCAGCATTTT.

The chain couples TRBV5-1 to TRBJ1-3, with D possibly TRBD1 on 6 matching bases. Trimming pared 0 bases from V and 0 bases from J, leaving 10 bases between. The CDR3 totals 16 residues. CDR1 is SGHRS, CDR2 YFSETQ, per germline. The CDR3 protein is CASSLVTGSSGNTIYF. In nucleotides, the CDR3 is TGCGCCAGCAGCTTGGTGACAGGAAGCTCTGGAAACACCATATATTTT.